The rows below give T cell receptor beta chains drawn from one sample of a study of beta chain features in type 1 diabetes. Clones were read by immunoSEQ multiplex PCR, and TCRdb kept only the in-frame ones, dropping some. The sample has roughly 290,000 clones; 7% to 9% are singletons. Sequencing used central memory CD4+ T cells from blood. Receptor source: a woman under 30 in good health. Both conserved end residues are part of each CDR3.

length	V	CDR3
16	TRBV7-3	CASSPGARGNTGELFF
14	TRBV30	CAWRTSEYTDTQYF
16	TRBV9	CASSVDSGLAKNIQYF
16	TRBV5-4	CASSQVHGTGGNTIYF
16	TRBV4-3	CASSQGTVALNEKLFF
18	TRBV14	CASSPAPGSYGDRYEQYF
15	TRBV5-1	CASSLGNQEADTQYF
12	TRBV7-8	CASSPGADTQYF
13	TRBV2	CASSEGTGVLAFF
16	TRBV5-1	CASSLYGTGYYNEQFF
15	TRBV5-1	CASSLLGDLTYEQYF
14	TRBV7-2	CASSLVASTDTQYF
14	TRBV9	CASSAGTVTDTQYF
18	TRBV11-2	CASTLSSAGQLLSYGYTF
12	TRBV18	CASSQGDQPQHF
14	TRBV7-2	CAGSGGARYNEQFF
13	TRBV7-2	CASRVLGMGEAFF
15	TRBV9	CASSLQGLFTDTQYF
14	TRBV18	CASSPRLGKETQYF
10	TRBV20-1	CSALDTEAFF
15	TRBV19	CASSIDRGEDSPLHF
14	TRBV7-2	CASSLGARAETQYF
11	TRBV21-1	CATTGDYGYTF
13	TRBV6-6	CASTQLMNTEAFF
16	TRBV5-1	CASSPEGGGLNQPQHF
12	TRBV7-9	CFAGPSTDTQYF
13	TRBV4-2	CASSPTGVWELFF